Below are 21 T cell receptor beta chains sequenced from a single sample in a study of T cell responses to AZD1222 COVID-19 vaccine. The repertoire was sequenced with immunoSEQ multiplex PCR; TCRdb's copy has only in-frame clones and lacks some. Of 120,000 or so clones in the sample, approximately 87% were seen once. The sequencing used peripheral blood, collected on day 0 of AZD1222 vaccination. The receptors stem from an adult in good health.

V gene TRBV19 combines with J gene TRBJ2-3; 10 bases align to TRBD2. V gave up 7 bases and J gave up 5 bases; unmatched junction bases: 6. The V gene's germline CDR1 is LNHDA and CDR2 SQIVND (reference sequence). The CDR3 is 14 amino acids. CDR3 sequence reads: CASTPGLARDTQYF. The CDR3 coding sequence is TGTGCCAGTACCCCGGGACTAGCGAGAGATACGCAGTATTTT.

V gene TRBV19 combines with J gene TRBJ1-2; no clear D gene. V lost 3 bases to trimming and J lost 6 bases, with 17 bases between them. The CDR3 extends over 15 amino acids. The germline gives CDR1 LNHDA, CDR2 SQIVND (reference sequence). In DNA form, the CDR3 reads TGTGCCAGTAGTATTGGTGGTAGGGTGAGGAATGGCTACACCTTC. Its translation is CASSIGGRVRNGYTF.

J is TRBJ1-1 and V is TRBV7-3, with TRBD1 matching 8 bases. The V gene end was trimmed by 2 bases and the J gene end by 1 base; junction bases not matched to a gene: 3. Germline CDR1 reads SGHTA; CDR2 reads FQGTGA. This CDR3 spans 15 amino acids. The CDR3: CASSLQGARNTEAFF. CDR3 in DNA: TGTGCCAGCAGCTTACAGGGGGCGAGGAACACTGAAGCTTTCTTT.

The genes are TRBV10-1 and TRBJ2-2, with 7 bases matching TRBD2. CDR1 and CDR2 (germline): WNHNN, SYGVQD (reference sequence). This CDR3 is built from 13 residues. The V and J ends lost 6 bases and 6 bases, in that order; junction bases with no gene match: 4. CDR3 DNA sequence: TGCGCCAGCAGCCAGACTAGCCCCGGGGAGCTGTTTTTT. Protein sequence: CASSQTSPGELFF.

This chain joins TRBV5-4 and TRBJ2-7; 8 bases match TRBD1. V was pared by 4 bases and J by 3 bases, with 3 bases of the junction left unmatched. Germline lookup yields CDR1 SGHNT and CDR2 YYREEE (reference sequence). The CDR3 has 13 residues. CDR3 protein: CASSAGQDYEQYF. CDR3 coding DNA: TGTGCCAGCAGCGCGGGACAGGACTACGAGCAGTACTTC.

The DNA for the CDR3 is TGTGCCAGCAGCCCAGGACCGATGCGGGATGGCTACACCTTC. Its translation: CASSPGPMRDGYTF. The rearrangement joins TRBV9 to TRBJ1-2; D not certain. Germline V gives CDR1 SGDLS, CDR2 YYNGEE. The CDR3 is 14 amino acids. V lost 4 bases and J lost 6, with 16 bases in between. The entire variable domain, with the rest obtained from reference TRBV9 and TRBJ1-2, is as follows: DSGVTQTPKHLITATGQRVTLRCSPRSGDLSVYWYQQSLDQGLQFLIQYYNGEERAKGNILERFSAQQFPDLHSELNLSSLELGDSALYFCASSPGPMRDGYTFGSGTRLTVV.

J is TRBJ2-7 and V is TRBV30; maybe TRBD1 (6 bases). V lost 3 bases and J lost 5, with 17 bases in between. CDR1 GTSNPN and CDR2 SVGIG come from the germline V gene (reference sequence). The CDR3 runs to 14 residues. For the CDR3, the DNA is TGTGCCTGGAGGATCTCAGGGGCTCCCAACGAGCAGTACTTC. Translated: CAWRISGAPNEQYF.

The J gene is TRBJ2-5, the V gene TRBV7-2; 15 bases fit TRBD2. With 5 bases clipped from V and 7 bases from J, the junction kept 5 bases outside the gene matches. Germline V gene data show CDR1 as SGHTA and CDR2 as FQGNSA. The CDR3 runs to 15 residues. The CDR3 loop reads CASSRTSGGAGTQYF. Here the CDR3 DNA reads TGTGCCAGCAGCCGGACTAGCGGGGGGGCCGGGACCCAGTACTTC.

The chain carries TRBV30 and TRBJ1-4, with D unresolved. Looked up from germline, CDR1 is GTSNPN and CDR2 is SVGIG (reference sequence). This CDR3 contains 13 residues. V dropped 2 bases and J dropped 8 bases, with 12 bases sitting between them. Here the CDR3 DNA reads TGTGCCTGGAGTCAGTTAACCGGGGAAAAACTGTTTTTT. As protein: CAWSQLTGEKLFF.

This clone came up once. The chain combines TRBV7-6 with TRBJ1-5; TRBD1 agrees at 10 bases. With V trimmed by 5 bases and J by 4 bases, 5 bases remained unmatched. The CDR3 length is 15 residues. The V gene's germline CDR1 is SGHVS and CDR2 FNYEAQ. This chain's CDR3 is CASSVGTGENQPQHF. DNA of the CDR3: TGTGCCAGCAGCGTAGGGACAGGGGAAAATCAGCCCCAGCATTTT.

The chain carries TRBV19 and TRBJ1-1; the D gene is possibly TRBD1 (6 bases). With 6 bases removed from V and 2 bases from J, the gap between germline ends came to 22 bases. The germline CDR1 and CDR2 sequences are LNHDA and SQIVND (reference sequence). This CDR3 contains 17 residues. The CDR3 sequence: CASRSTGNSRANTEAFF. Here the CDR3 DNA reads TGTGCCAGTAGATCTACAGGGAACTCCAGAGCCAACACTGAAGCTTTCTTT.

This clone was seen a single time. The chain is built from TRBV5-1 and TRBJ2-3; 9 positions agree with TRBD2. The CDR3 has 18 residues. Trimming took 1 base from V and 2 from J; bases not matched to a gene: 11. CDR1 is SGHRS and CDR2 is YFSETQ in the germline V gene. The CDR3 reads CASSLPAGLAGPTDTQYF. In nucleotides, the CDR3 is TGCGCCAGCAGCTTGCCCGCGGGGCTAGCGGGGCCCACAGATACGCAGTATTTT. The variable domain in full, completed from reference TRBV5-1 and TRBJ2-3, reads KAGVTQTPRYLIKTRGQQVTLSCSPISGHRSVSWYQQTPGQGLQFLFEYFSETQRNKGNFPGRFSGRQFSNSRSEMNVSTLELGDSALYLCASSLPAGLAGPTDTQYFGPGTRLTVL.

The chain is built from TRBV6-5 and TRBJ2-5, with TRBD1 matching over 11 bases. The CDR3 length is 14 residues. The trim removed 10 bases at V and 5 bases at J, leaving 9 bases unmatched. The V gene's germline CDR1 is MNHEY and CDR2 SVGAGI. The CDR3 spells CATGQGALGETQYF. In nucleotides, the CDR3 is TGTGCCACCGGACAGGGGGCTTTAGGGGAGACCCAGTACTTC.

This chain joins TRBV5-4 and TRBJ2-5; 7 bases line up with TRBD1. Trimming at V came to 4 bases and at J to 5 bases, leaving 8 bases not matched to a gene. Germline assignment: CDR1 SGHNT and CDR2 YYREEE (reference sequence). The CDR3 is 14 residues long. CDR3 in amino acids: CASSPGTAAETQYF. The CDR3 nucleotides read TGTGCCAGCAGCCCCGGGACAGCAGCGGAGACCCAGTACTTC.

V is TRBV19 and J is TRBJ2-2; D possibly matches TRBD1 or TRBD2 (5 bases each). V dropped 8 bases and J dropped 4 bases, with 11 bases sitting between them. Germline loops: CDR1 LNHDA, CDR2 SQIVND (reference sequence). This CDR3 contains 13 residues. As DNA, the CDR3 is TGTGCCAGTTTCGGGGCTGGCACCGGGGAGCTGTTTTTT. Its protein product is CASFGAGTGELFF.

The rearrangement links TRBV10-3 to TRBJ1-1, with D perhaps matching TRBD1 (5 bases). Germline V CDR1 and CDR2: ENHRY, SYGVKD. There are 13 residues in the CDR3. V lost 0 bases to trimming and J lost 5 bases, with 7 bases between them. The CDR3, as DNA: TGTGCCATCAGTGAGTCTCCAGGGACTGAAGCTTTCTTT. Encoded protein: CAISESPGTEAFF.

The chain recombines TRBV5-6 with TRBJ2-7, with D perhaps TRBD2 (5 bases). The germline V gene encodes CDR1 SGHDT and CDR2 YYEEEE. The CDR3 spans 16 residues. Between the trimmed V and J ends, which lost 4 bases and 0 bases, there was a span of 17 bases. CDR3 in DNA: TGTGCCAGCAGCCTCGACGGACTGAGACTCTCCTACGAGCAGTACTTC. Translation: CASSLDGLRLSYEQYF.

This clone came up a few times. The chain links TRBV5-6 to TRBJ2-7; weak D call: TRBD2 (5 bases). The CDR3 is made up of 14 amino acids. V was pared by 2 bases and J by 3 bases, with 12 bases between. The germline V gene has CDR1 SGHDT and CDR2 YYEEEE. CDR3 sequence (DNA): TGTGCCAGCAGCTTTTCGGGGATTTTCTACGAGCAGTACTTC. Its protein product is CASSFSGIFYEQYF.

The chain recombines TRBV19 with TRBJ1-6, with a possible D match to TRBD1 (5 bases). Between the trimmed V and J ends, which lost 1 base and 10 bases, there was a span of 8 bases. The CDR3 loop spans 13 amino acids. Germline V gene sequence: CDR1 LNHDA, CDR2 SQIVND (reference sequence). The CDR3 sequence: CASSIARGSPLHF. The CDR3 DNA sequence: TGTGCCAGTAGTATAGCAAGGGGATCACCCCTCCACTTT.

This chain connects TRBV6-5 to TRBJ1-1, with no clear D. The V end lost 6 bases, the J end lost 3 bases, and 11 bases lay between the germline ends. CDR3 length equals 13 residues. In germline, CDR1 is MNHEY, CDR2 SVGAGI. CDR3 sequence reads: CASRTVPDTEAFF. The CDR3 DNA reads as TGTGCCAGCAGAACGGTCCCGGACACTGAAGCTTTCTTT.

The V call is TRBV30, the J call TRBJ1-1; a weak D match, TRBD1 (6 bases). Per the germline V gene, CDR1 is GTSNPN and CDR2 is SVGIG (reference sequence). Trimming stripped 4 bases from V and 1 base from J, with 10 bases between. The CDR3 sequence is 13 residues long. The CDR3 region has the DNA TGTGCCTGGACCCGGACAGCGAACACTGAAGCTTTCTTT. Its translation is CAWTRTANTEAFF.